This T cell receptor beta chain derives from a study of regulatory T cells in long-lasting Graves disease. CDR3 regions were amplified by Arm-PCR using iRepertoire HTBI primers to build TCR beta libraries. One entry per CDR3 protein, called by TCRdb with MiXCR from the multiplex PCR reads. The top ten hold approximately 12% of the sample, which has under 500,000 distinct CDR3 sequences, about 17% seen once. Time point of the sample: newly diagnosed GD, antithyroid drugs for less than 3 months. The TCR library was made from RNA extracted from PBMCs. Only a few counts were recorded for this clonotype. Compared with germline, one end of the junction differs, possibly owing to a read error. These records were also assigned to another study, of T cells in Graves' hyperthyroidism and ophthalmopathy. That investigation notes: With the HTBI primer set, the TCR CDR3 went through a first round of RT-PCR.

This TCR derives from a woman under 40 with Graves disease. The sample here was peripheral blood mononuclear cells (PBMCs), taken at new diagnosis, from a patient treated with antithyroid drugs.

The DNA of the CDR3 is TGTGCCGGCAGCCTAGGACAGGGGGCGATGGAGACCCAGTACTTC. This sequence encodes CAGSLGQGAMETQYF. The rearrangement joins TRBV11-3 to TRBJ2-5, with 11 bases lining up with TRBD1. Germline V lookup: CDR1 SGHNT, CDR2 YENEEA. The length of the CDR3 is 15 residues.